This T cell receptor beta chain was recorded in a study of early T cells in non-severe SARS-CoV-2 infection. The wider study: Unpaired chains resulted from sequencing bulk RNA of unsorted whole blood. The study, taken as a whole, reports: Anti-spike CD8 responses were favored in VDJdb matching, and private and CD4 specificities were missed.

The CDR3 has 15 amino acids. Trimming at V came to 5 bases and at J to 1 base, leaving 6 bases not matched to a gene. Germline lookup yields CDR1 SGHVS and CDR2 FQNEAQ. The TCR library protocol attached unique molecular identifiers to the individual cDNA molecules. TCRdb re-called the 5' RACE reads with MiXCR, one entry per CDR3 protein. This table has under 80,000 distinct CDR3 sequences, roughly 13% appearing once. This clonotype occurred many times. Antigen unknown. The chain employs TRBV7-8 and TRBJ2-7, with 9 bases matching TRBD1. Sequencing was done on a sample of whole blood. The clonotype was recovered from an adult who was a healthcare worker with PCR-confirmed SARS-CoV-2 infection or an uninfected control (not recorded which). CDR3 in DNA: TGTGCCAGCAGCCCTTTTGGGACAGGGTCCTACGAGCAGTACTTC. Translated, it gives CASSPFGTGSYEQYF.